These 28 T cell receptor beta chains came from one sample sequenced in a study of blood T cell repertoires in COVID-19 (dated by TCRdb to 2019 to 2021). Libraries were made using the immunoSEQ multiplex PCR assay. TCRdb took this table from immuneACCESS and kept in-frame rearrangements with V and J called. Such tables lack part of the clones; where checked against another copy, unresolved V genes explain under half of the gap, and the rest is unexplained. For this sample the table gives some 300,000 clones, of which approximately 91% were detected only once. The ten largest clones add up to just under 1% of the sample. Sample: PBMCs or T cells enriched from blood (not recorded which). The receptors derive from a woman between 25 and 40 years old who had recovered from COVID-19.

J is TRBJ1-2 and V is TRBV7-9, with TRBD1 as a possible D gene (6 bases). Germline lookup yields CDR1 SEHNR and CDR2 FQNEAQ (reference sequence). V dropped 5 bases and J dropped 2 bases, with 9 bases sitting between them. The CDR3 consists of 13 residues. The CDR3 reads CASSNTGNYGYTF. The CDR3 DNA is TGTGCCAGCAGCAACACAGGGAACTATGGCTACACCTTC.

The chain is built from TRBV7-9 and TRBJ1-2; maybe TRBD1 (6 bases). Germline V gives CDR1 SEHNR, CDR2 FQNEAQ (reference sequence). V was shortened by 4 bases and J by 5 bases, with 14 bases between the two germline ends. CDR3 length: 14 residues. In nucleotides, the CDR3 is TGTGCCAGCAGCTCGTACAGGGTAGAATATGGCTACACCTTC. Translated, it gives CASSSYRVEYGYTF.

This clone appeared a single time. The chain combines TRBV5-1 with TRBJ2-4; 8 positions match TRBD1. This CDR3 is built from 14 residues. CDR1 and CDR2 (germline): SGHRS, YFSETQ. Germline trimming cut 4 bases from V and 5 bases from J; bases unmatched to any gene: 5. The CDR3 loop is CASSGPTGENIQYF. CDR3 DNA: TGCGCCAGCAGCGGTCCGACAGGGGAAAACATTCAGTACTTC.

CDR3 sequence: CASSDGTSIDTEAFF. The CDR3 bases are TGTGCCAGCAGCGACGGGACAAGTATCGACACTGAAGCTTTCTTT. V gene TRBV27 combines with J gene TRBJ1-1; tentative D call: TRBD1 (6 bases). Germline CDR1 is MNHEY and CDR2 is SMNVEV (reference sequence). V lost 6 bases and J lost 3, with 17 bases in between. The CDR3 extends over 15 amino acids.

Concerning this clone: A read error may be the cause here, since a much bigger clone is one base away. The chain uses TRBV7-9 and TRBJ2-2; D is undetermined. This CDR3 is 12 amino acids long. V was cut by 3 bases and J by 3 bases, with 2 bases left in between. CDR1 and CDR2 from the germline V gene are SEHNR and FQNEAQ (reference sequence). CDR3 sequence reads: CASSFDTGELFF. DNA for the CDR3: TGTGCCAGCAGCTTCGACACCGGGGAGCTGTTTTTT.

This sequence joins TRBV27 and TRBJ2-1; D not resolved. The V end was cut by 3 bases, the J end by 5 bases, with 2 bases between. Germline-derived CDR1 and CDR2 are MNHEY and SMNVEV (reference sequence). The CDR3 consists of 11 residues. Written as DNA, the CDR3 is TGTGCCAGCAGTTTTAACAATGAGCAGTTCTTC. As protein: CASSFNNEQFF.

The chain has TRBV19 and TRBJ2-7, with a tentative D call TRBD2 (5 bases). This CDR3 has 14 amino acids. Trimming pared 5 bases from V and 2 bases from J, leaving 13 bases between. In germline, CDR1 is LNHDA, CDR2 SQIVND (reference sequence). CDR3 bases: TGTGCCAGTAGTGTAACTAGTATTCCCTACGAGCAGTACTTC. This encodes CASSVTSIPYEQYF.

The CDR3 sequence: CASSAEFTGELFF. CDR3 in DNA: TGTGCCAGCAGCGCAGAATTTACCGGGGAGCTGTTTTTT. The V call is TRBV9, the J call TRBJ2-2; D is unresolved. Germline lookup yields CDR1 SGDLS and CDR2 YYNGEE. With 3 bases removed from V and 5 bases from J, the gap between germline ends came to 8 bases. The CDR3 covers 13 residues.

In its sample, this clone was seen a few times. The chain uses TRBV7-9 and TRBJ1-6, with 7 positions matching TRBD1. The germline CDR1 and CDR2 sequences are SEHNR and FQNEAQ (reference sequence). Trimming at V came to 5 bases and at J to 11 bases, leaving 15 bases not matched to a gene. The CDR3 is 16 residues long. CDR3 sequence (DNA): TGTGCCAGCAGCCAGAGCACAGGGGCCTCCGGGGCACCCCTCCACTTT. It specifies CASSQSTGASGAPLHF.

The chain recombines TRBV19 with TRBJ2-2; D remains unclear. The CDR3 is 13 residues long. Trimming shortened V by 5 bases and J by 2 bases, and 6 bases separated the two germline ends. CDR1 and CDR2 (germline): LNHDA, SQIVND (reference sequence). In DNA form, the CDR3 reads TGTGCCAGTAGTGGCCAAAACACCGGGGAGCTGTTTTTT. It codes for CASSGQNTGELFF.

The J gene is TRBJ2-7, the V gene TRBV9, with a weak D call TRBD2 (6 bases). The CDR3 has 11 residues. V was trimmed by 10 bases and J by 5 bases, leaving 13 bases between them. Germline values: CDR1 SGDLS, CDR2 YYNGEE. For the CDR3, the DNA is TGTGCCTCCGGGGGTTCAAACGAGCAGTACTTC. Protein product: CASGGSNEQYF.

The V call is TRBV11-1, the J call TRBJ2-7, with D perhaps matching TRBD2 (6 bases). The CDR3 covers 14 residues. V was pared by 4 bases and J by 6 bases, with 16 bases between. The germline V gene has CDR1 SGHAT and CDR2 FQDESV (reference sequence). The CDR3 DNA is TGTGCCAGCAGCTACCGGGACTCTCTTGGCGAGCAGTACTTC. Protein product: CASSYRDSLGEQYF.

The CDR3, as DNA: TGTGCCTGGGGTGACGGGAGTTCACCCCTCCACTTT. This gives the protein CAWGDGSSPLHF. The chain has TRBV30 and TRBJ1-6; the D is unclear. This CDR3 is 12 amino acids long. In germline, CDR1 is GTSNPN, CDR2 SVGIG (reference sequence). Trimming shortened V by 5 bases and J by 9 bases, and 11 bases separated the two germline ends.

V usage is TRBV15 and J usage is TRBJ1-2; no definite D call. CDR1 LNHNV and CDR2 YYDKDF come from the germline V gene (reference sequence). V was trimmed by 1 base and J by 6 bases, leaving 9 bases between them. The CDR3 totals 13 residues. CDR3 sequence (DNA): TGTGCCACCAGCAGAGCACAGTCGGATGGCTACACCTTC. Protein sequence: CATSRAQSDGYTF.

The rearrangement uses TRBV7-7 and TRBJ2-2; 7 bases map to TRBD1. The trim removed 5 bases at V and 3 bases at J, leaving 9 bases unmatched. The CDR3 loop spans 16 amino acids. From germline, CDR1 is SSHAT and CDR2 FNYEAQ (reference sequence). CDR3 in amino acids: CASSLTLTGYTGELFF. CDR3 sequence (DNA): TGTGCCAGCAGCCTCACGTTGACAGGGTACACCGGGGAGCTGTTTTTT. Full variable domain (rest looked up from reference TRBV7-7 and TRBJ2-2): GAGVSQSPRYKVTKRGQDVTLRCDPISSHATLYWYQQALGQGPEFLTYFNYEAQPDKSGLPSDRFSAERPEGSISTLTIQRTEQRDSAMYRCASSLTLTGYTGELFFGEGSRLTVL.

The CDR3 DNA sequence: TGCAGCGCTGACCTGACCGGGACAGACTATGGCTACACCTTC. It yields the protein CSADLTGTDYGYTF. The chain joins TRBV29-1 to TRBJ1-2; 7 nucleotides match TRBD1. The V and J ends lost 7 bases and 3 bases, in that order; junction bases with no gene match: 11. The CDR3 runs 14 residues. CDR1 and CDR2 from the germline V gene are SQVTM and ANQGSEA.

The rearrangement uses TRBV6-2 or TRBV6-3 and TRBJ2-7; TRBD2 is a possible D gene (6 bases). The CDR3 has 14 residues. Looked up from germline, CDR1 is MNHEY and CDR2 is SVGEGT. Trimming removed 5 bases from V and 6 bases from J, with 17 bases in between. The chain's CDR3 is CASSLGGAQGEQYF. In DNA, the CDR3 is TGTGCCAGCAGTCTAGGAGGGGCCCAGGGCGAGCAGTACTTC.

V is TRBV2 and J is TRBJ1-2; D is undetermined. The CDR3 covers 14 residues. V dropped 4 bases and J dropped 3 bases, with 12 bases sitting between them. Germline V gene sequence: CDR1 SNHLY, CDR2 FYNNEI. The CDR3 loop reads CASSAPELYYGYTF. In DNA, the CDR3 is TGTGCCAGCAGTGCCCCCGAGCTGTACTATGGCTACACCTTC.

This chain joins TRBV19 and TRBJ2-1; 8 bases are shared with TRBD2. The J segment lost 2 bases and the V segment lost 4 bases, leaving 7 bases of the junction unmatched. The CDR3 is 16 amino acids. Germline CDR1 reads LNHDA; CDR2 reads SQIVND (reference sequence). CDR3 protein: CASSSGRFRTYNEQFF. CDR3 nucleotide sequence: TGTGCCAGTAGTAGCGGGAGGTTCCGAACCTACAATGAGCAGTTCTTC. Complete variable domain (other parts from reference TRBV19 and TRBJ2-1): DGGITQSPKYLFRKEGQNVTLSCEQNLNHDAMYWYRQDPGQGLRLIYYSQIVNDFQKGDIAEGYSVSREKKESFPLTVTSAQKNPTAFYLCASSSGRFRTYNEQFFGPGTRLTVL.

CDR3 amino acids: CASSPRGDRGVSYSNQPQHF. DNA of the CDR3: TGTGCCAGCAGCCCACGTGGAGACAGGGGGGTGTCCTATAGCAATCAGCCCCAGCATTTT. The chain joins TRBV28 to TRBJ1-5; TRBD1 matches 9 bases. This CDR3 has 20 residues. Trimming took 6 bases from V and 0 from J; bases not matched to a gene: 18. Germline loops: CDR1 MDHEN, CDR2 SYDVKM.

J is TRBJ2-7 and V is TRBV6-5, with TRBD2 as a possible D gene (6 bases). There are 14 residues in the CDR3. V was pared by 0 bases and J by 1 base, with 7 bases between. Germline loops: CDR1 MNHEY, CDR2 SVGAGI. CDR3 DNA: TGTGCCAGCAGTTACTCAGGGACTTCCTACGAGCAGTACTTC. Translation: CASSYSGTSYEQYF.

This clone was counted once. This sequence joins TRBV5-1 and TRBJ2-2; D gene unclear. Trimming removed 0 bases at V and 4 bases at J, with 7 bases between. CDR1 is SGHRS and CDR2 is YFSETQ in the germline V gene. The CDR3 has 14 residues. This CDR3 reads CASSLDIVTGELFF. CDR3 coding DNA: TGCGCCAGCAGCTTGGATATCGTCACCGGGGAGCTGTTTTTT.

This clone occurred a few times. V is TRBV25-1 and J is TRBJ1-2; D might be TRBD1 (5 bases). This CDR3 contains 13 residues. V shed 3 bases and J shed 8 bases, with 13 bases lying between them. Germline CDR1 reads MGHDK; CDR2 reads SYGVNS. CDR3 region: CASSEGGPPGYTF. Here the CDR3 DNA reads TGTGCCAGCAGTGAGGGGGGTCCTCCGGGCTACACCTTC.

The genes are TRBV30 and TRBJ2-7, with D maybe TRBD1 (5 bases). Trimming removed 4 bases at V and 5 bases at J, with 12 bases between. Germline-derived CDR1 and CDR2 are GTSNPN and SVGIG (reference sequence). The CDR3 has 12 residues. Written as DNA, the CDR3 is TGTGCCTGGAATCAGGGAAGGGACGAGCAGTACTTC. Its translation: CAWNQGRDEQYF.

The CDR3 DNA reads as TGTGCCAGCAGCGTAGGCAGGGGGGTTTCCTACGAGCAGTACTTC. Translation gives CASSVGRGVSYEQYF. V and J are TRBV9 and TRBJ2-7; D possibly corresponds to TRBD1 (7 bases). Germline-derived CDR1 and CDR2 are SGDLS and YYNGEE. V was shortened by 0 bases and J by 1 base, with 11 bases between the two germline ends. This CDR3 spans 15 amino acids. The complete variable domain, with remaining parts taken from reference TRBV9 and TRBJ2-7, reads DSGVTQTPKHLITATGQRVTLRCSPRSGDLSVYWYQQSLDQGLQFLIQYYNGEERAKGNILERFSAQQFPDLHSELNLSSLELGDSALYFCASSVGRGVSYEQYFGPGTRLTVT.

The rearrangement uses TRBV5-4 and TRBJ2-7; perhaps TRBD2 as D (6 bases). The CDR3 loop spans 12 amino acids. With 0 bases removed from V and 7 bases from J, the gap between germline ends came to 8 bases. Germline CDR1 and CDR2: SGHNT and YYREEE (reference sequence). CDR3 loop: CASSLAAGEQYF. CDR3 DNA: TGTGCCAGCAGCTTGGCGGCGGGGGAGCAGTACTTC.

The chain links TRBV4-3 to TRBJ2-5; possibly TRBD1 for D (5 bases). Germline CDR1 and CDR2: LGHNA and YSLEER. This CDR3 spans 13 amino acids. Trimming cost V 3 bases and J 4 bases, with 9 bases left between them. The CDR3 loop is CASSQGLAETQYF. Written as DNA, the CDR3 is TGCGCCAGCAGCCAGGGGCTTGCAGAGACCCAGTACTTC.

A remark on this clone: Compared with germline, one end of the junction differs, possibly owing to a read error. This sequence joins TRBV11-2 and TRBJ2-1, with 7 bases aligning to TRBD1. The CDR3 is 14 residues long. Germline V CDR1 and CDR2: SGHAT, FQNNGV. CDR3 protein: CASSQGGAEGAMIF. In DNA form, the CDR3 reads TGTGCCAGCAGCCAAGGTGGGGCCGAGGGGGCGATGATCTTC.